This T cell receptor (beta chain) was captured by sequencing in a study of CD8 T cells in Susac syndrome. Random hexamers were used to reverse transcribe roughly 0.5 to 1 ug of RNA. The TCR beta CDR3 was amplified by immunoSEQ multiplex PCR across 54 Vbeta, 13 Jbeta. One entry per CDR3 protein, called by TCRdb with MiXCR from the immunoSEQ multiplex PCR reads. The table shows roughly 120,000 distinct CDR3 sequences, with approximately 93% occurring only once. Per the germline V gene, CDR1 is GTSNPN and CDR2 is SVGIG (reference sequence). V shed 2 bases and J shed 4 bases, with 14 bases lying between them. This CDR3 spans 15 amino acids. Sequencing targeted TCR beta in T cells from blood (CD8+ and CD4+).

The chain is built from TRBV30 and TRBJ2-2; D is uncertain. The sequencing sample was made of CD4+ T cells from PBMCs. This receptor was taken from a human donor with multiple sclerosis. DNA of the CDR3: TGTGCCTGGAGTTTTCCTATTTGGACCACCGGGGAGCTGTTTTTT. It is translated as CAWSFPIWTTGELFF.